The 6 T cell receptor beta chains below all came from one sample that was sequenced in a study of blood T cell repertoires in COVID-19. The data were produced by immunoSEQ multiplex PCR, yet TCRdb's version contains in-frame clones alone and is incomplete. In the table there are roughly 310,000 clones, under 90% of which are singletons. The sample taken for sequencing was peripheral blood. These receptors were obtained from a woman in her twenties or thirties with COVID-19, enrolled during active disease.

The chain uses TRBV21-1 and TRBJ1-5; the listed D gene, TRBD1, was not tested against the DNA. TRBV21-1 is a listed pseudogene. The CDR3 is made up of 15 amino acids. CDR3 in DNA: TGTGCCAGCAGCAAAGGCCAGGGGGCGGATCAGCCCCAGCATTTT. This codes for CASSKGQGADQPQHF.

The chain joins TRBV27 to TRBJ2-3; 7 bases match TRBD1. Germline V CDR1 and CDR2: MNHEY, SMNVEV (reference sequence). V was clipped by 6 bases and J by 2 bases; unmatched bases: 8. This CDR3 has 15 residues. The CDR3: CASRPRDSYTDTQYF. DNA of the CDR3: TGTGCCAGCAGGCCCCGGGACAGCTACACAGATACGCAGTATTTT.

This chain links TRBV7-3 with TRBJ2-3, with D tentatively TRBD1 (5 bases). The germline gives CDR1 SGHTA, CDR2 FQGTGA. V was pared by 5 bases and J by 2 bases, with 17 bases between. The length of the CDR3 is 16 residues. In DNA form, the CDR3 reads TGTGCCAGCAGCCCCCGAGACAGAAGATACACAGATACGCAGTATTTT. The encoded protein is CASSPRDRRYTDTQYF.

This rearrangement joins TRBV4-1 to TRBJ1-2, with 7 bases aligning to TRBD1. CDR3 size: 15 residues. V gave up 0 bases and J gave up 3 bases; unmatched junction bases: 4. Germline V CDR1 and CDR2: MGHRA, YSYEKL. The CDR3 region is CASSQEGDRDYGYTF. In DNA, the CDR3 is TGCGCCAGCAGCCAAGAAGGTGACAGGGACTATGGCTACACCTTC.

This rearrangement joins TRBV11-2 to TRBJ2-5; 11 bases map to TRBD2. CDR3 size: 15 residues. The germline gives CDR1 SGHAT, CDR2 FQNNGV. Trimming cost V 5 bases and J 5 bases; bases outside gene matches: 7. The CDR3 is CASSETSGIWETQYF. DNA of the CDR3: TGTGCCAGCAGCGAGACTAGCGGGATCTGGGAGACCCAGTACTTC.

This clone was counted a few times. The V gene is TRBV19, the J gene TRBJ1-1; 9 nucleotides match TRBD1. V shed 4 bases and J 3 bases; nucleotides not matched to a gene: 6. Germline V gene lookup returns CDR1 LNHDA and CDR2 SQIVND (reference sequence). This CDR3 contains 15 residues. The CDR3 region is CASSTSDRGDTEAFF. DNA for the CDR3: TGTGCCAGTAGTACAAGCGACAGGGGGGACACTGAAGCTTTCTTT.